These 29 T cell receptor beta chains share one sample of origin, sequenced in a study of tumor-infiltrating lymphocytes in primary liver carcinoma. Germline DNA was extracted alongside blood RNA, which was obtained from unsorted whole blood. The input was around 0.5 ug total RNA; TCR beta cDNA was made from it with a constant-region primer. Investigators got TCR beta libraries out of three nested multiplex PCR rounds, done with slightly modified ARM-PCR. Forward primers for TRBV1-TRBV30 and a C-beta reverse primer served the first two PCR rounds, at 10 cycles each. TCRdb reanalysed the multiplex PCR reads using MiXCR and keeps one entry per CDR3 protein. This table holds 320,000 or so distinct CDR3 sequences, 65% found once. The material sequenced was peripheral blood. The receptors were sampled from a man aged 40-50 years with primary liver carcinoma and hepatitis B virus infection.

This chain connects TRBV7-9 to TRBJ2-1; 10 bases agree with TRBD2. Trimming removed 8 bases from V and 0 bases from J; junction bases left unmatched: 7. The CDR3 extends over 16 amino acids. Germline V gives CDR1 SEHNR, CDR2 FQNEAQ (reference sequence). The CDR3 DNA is TGTGCCAGCCTCGGACTAGCGGTAGTCTCCTACAATGAGCAGTTCTTC. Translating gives CASLGLAVVSYNEQFF.

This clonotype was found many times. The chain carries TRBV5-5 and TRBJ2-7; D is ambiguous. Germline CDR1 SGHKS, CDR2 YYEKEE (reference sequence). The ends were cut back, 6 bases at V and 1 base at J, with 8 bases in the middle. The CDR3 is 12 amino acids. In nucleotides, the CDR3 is TGTGCCAGCACAGGCGGATCCTACGAGCAGTACTTC. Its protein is CASTGGSYEQYF.

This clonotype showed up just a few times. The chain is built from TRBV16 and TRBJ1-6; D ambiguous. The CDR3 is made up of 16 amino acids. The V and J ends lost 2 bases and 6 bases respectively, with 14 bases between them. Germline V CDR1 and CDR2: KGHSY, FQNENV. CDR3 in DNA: TGTGCCAGCAGCCAAGGAGCTATCAGTACTAATTCACCCCTCCACTTT. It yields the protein CASSQGAISTNSPLHF.

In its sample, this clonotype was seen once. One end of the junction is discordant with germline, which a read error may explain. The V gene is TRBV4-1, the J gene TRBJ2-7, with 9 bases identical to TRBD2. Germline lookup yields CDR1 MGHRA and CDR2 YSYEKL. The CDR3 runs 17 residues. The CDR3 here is CANSQGILAGSSYEQYF. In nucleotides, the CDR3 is TGCGCCAACAGCCAAGGTATACTAGCGGGCAGCTCCTACGAGCAGTACTTC.

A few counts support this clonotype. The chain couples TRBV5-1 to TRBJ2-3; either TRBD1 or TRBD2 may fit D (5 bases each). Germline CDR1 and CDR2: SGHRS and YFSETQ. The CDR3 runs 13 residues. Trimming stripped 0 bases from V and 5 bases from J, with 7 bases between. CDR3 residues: CASSLGDLDTQYF. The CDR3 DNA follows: TGCGCCAGCAGCTTGGGGGACCTAGATACGCAGTATTTT.

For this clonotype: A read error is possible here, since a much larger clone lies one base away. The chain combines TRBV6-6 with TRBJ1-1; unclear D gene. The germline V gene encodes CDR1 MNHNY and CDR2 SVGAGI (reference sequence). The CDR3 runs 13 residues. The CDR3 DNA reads TGTGCCAGCAGTTACCCAAGGGATACTGAAGCTTCCTTT. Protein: CASSYPRDTEASF.

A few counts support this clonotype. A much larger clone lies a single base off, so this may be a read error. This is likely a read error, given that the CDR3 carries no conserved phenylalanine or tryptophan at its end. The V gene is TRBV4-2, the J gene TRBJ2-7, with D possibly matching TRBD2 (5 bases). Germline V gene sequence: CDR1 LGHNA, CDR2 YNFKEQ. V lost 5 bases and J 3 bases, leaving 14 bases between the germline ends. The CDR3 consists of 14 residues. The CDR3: CASSKSGSDYEQYL. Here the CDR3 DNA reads TGTGCCAGCAGCAAAAGCGGTTCGGACTACGAGCAGTACCTC.

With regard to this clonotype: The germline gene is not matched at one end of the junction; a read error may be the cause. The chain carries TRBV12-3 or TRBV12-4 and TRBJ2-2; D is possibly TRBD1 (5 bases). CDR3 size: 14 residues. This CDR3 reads CASLRYRNSGELFF. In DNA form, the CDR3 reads TGTGCCAGCCTCAGATACAGGAACTCCGGGGAGCTGTTTTTT.

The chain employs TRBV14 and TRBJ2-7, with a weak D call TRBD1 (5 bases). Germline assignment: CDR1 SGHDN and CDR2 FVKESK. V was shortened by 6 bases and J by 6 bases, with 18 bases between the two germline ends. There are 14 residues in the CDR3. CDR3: CASSKLTGIGEQYF. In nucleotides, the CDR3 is TGTGCCAGCAGTAAGCTAACAGGTATAGGCGAGCAGTACTTC.

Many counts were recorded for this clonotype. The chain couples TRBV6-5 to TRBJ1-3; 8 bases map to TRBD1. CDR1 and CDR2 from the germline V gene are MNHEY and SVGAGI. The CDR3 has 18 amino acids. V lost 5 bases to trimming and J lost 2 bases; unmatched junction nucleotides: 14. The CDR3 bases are TGTGCCAGCAGTCACGGTCCGAGGACAGGGATCGCTGGAAACACCATATATTTT. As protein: CASSHGPRTGIAGNTIYF.

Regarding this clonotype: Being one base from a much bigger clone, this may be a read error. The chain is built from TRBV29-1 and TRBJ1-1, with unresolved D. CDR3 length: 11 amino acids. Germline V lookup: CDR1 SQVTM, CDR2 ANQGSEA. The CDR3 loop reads CSVASNTGAFF. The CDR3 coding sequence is TGCAGCGTTGCGTCGAACACTGGAGCTTTCTTT.

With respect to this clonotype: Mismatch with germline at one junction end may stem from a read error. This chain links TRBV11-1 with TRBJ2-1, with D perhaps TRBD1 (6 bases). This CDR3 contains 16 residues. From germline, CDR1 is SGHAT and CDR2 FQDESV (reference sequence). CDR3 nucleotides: TGTGCCAGCAGTCTGGGGGCGGGTAGCTCCTACAATGAGCGGTTCTTC. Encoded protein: CASSLGAGSSYNERFF.

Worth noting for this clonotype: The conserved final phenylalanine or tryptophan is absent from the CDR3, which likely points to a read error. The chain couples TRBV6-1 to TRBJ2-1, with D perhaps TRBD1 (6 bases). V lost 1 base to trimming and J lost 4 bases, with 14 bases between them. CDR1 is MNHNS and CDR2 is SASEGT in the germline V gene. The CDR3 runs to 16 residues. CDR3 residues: CASSEVSGAAYNEQFS. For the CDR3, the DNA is TGTGCCAGCAGTGAAGTTTCAGGGGCCGCTTACAATGAGCAGTTCTCC.

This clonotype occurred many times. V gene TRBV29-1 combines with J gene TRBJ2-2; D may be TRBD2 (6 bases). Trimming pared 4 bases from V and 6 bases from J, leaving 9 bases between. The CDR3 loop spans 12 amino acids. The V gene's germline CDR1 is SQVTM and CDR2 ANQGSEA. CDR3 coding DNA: TGCAGCGTTGGGAGGGCTCCCGGGGAGCTGTTTTTT. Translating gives CSVGRAPGELFF.

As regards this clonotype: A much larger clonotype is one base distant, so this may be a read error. CDR3 sequence (DNA): TGTGCCAGCAGTTTATTCGGTGGGAAGGGGCAAGACACCCAGTACTTC. Residues: CASSLFGGKGQDTQYF. V usage is TRBV12-3 or TRBV12-4 and J usage is TRBJ2-5; a possible D gene is TRBD1 (5 bases). The CDR3 covers 16 residues.

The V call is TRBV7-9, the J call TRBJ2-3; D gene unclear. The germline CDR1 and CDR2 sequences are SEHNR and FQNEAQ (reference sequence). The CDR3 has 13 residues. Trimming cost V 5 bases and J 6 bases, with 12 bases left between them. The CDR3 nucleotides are TGTGCCAGCAGCGCTCGACGAGATGATACGCAGTATTTT. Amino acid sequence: CASSARRDDTQYF.

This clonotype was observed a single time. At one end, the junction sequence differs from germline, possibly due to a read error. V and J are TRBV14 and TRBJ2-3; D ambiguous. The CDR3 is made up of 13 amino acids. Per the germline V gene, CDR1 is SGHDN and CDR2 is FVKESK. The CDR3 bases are TGTTCCAGCAGCCTACGTGGGGTAGATACGCAGTATTTT. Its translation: CSSSLRGVDTQYF. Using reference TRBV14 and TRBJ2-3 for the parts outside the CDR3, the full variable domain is EAGVTQFPSHSVIEKGQTVTLRCDPISGHDNLYWYRRVMGKEIKFLLHFVKESKQDESGMPNNRFLAERTGGTYSTLKVQPAELEDSGVYFCSSSLRGVDTQYFGPGTRLTVL.

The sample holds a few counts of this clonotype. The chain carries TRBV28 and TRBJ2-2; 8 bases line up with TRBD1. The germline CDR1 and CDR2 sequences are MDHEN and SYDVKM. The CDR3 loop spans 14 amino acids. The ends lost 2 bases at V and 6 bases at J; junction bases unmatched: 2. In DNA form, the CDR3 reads TGTGCCAGCAGTTTAAGGACAGGGCCCGGGGAGCTGTTTTTT. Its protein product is CASSLRTGPGELFF.

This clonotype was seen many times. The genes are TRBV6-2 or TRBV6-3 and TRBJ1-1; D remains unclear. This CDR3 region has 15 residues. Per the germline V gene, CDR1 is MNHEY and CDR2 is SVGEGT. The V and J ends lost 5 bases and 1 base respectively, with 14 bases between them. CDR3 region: CASSHLRRKNTEAFF. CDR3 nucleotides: TGTGCCAGCAGTCACCTCAGACGGAAGAACACTGAAGCTTTCTTT.

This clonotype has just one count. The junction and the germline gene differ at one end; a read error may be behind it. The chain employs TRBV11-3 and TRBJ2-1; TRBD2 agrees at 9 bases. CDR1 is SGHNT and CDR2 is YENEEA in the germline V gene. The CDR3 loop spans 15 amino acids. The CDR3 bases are TGTGTCAGTAGCTTACTAGCGGGCACCTTAGCTGAGCACTTCTTC. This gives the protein CVSSLLAGTLAEHFF.

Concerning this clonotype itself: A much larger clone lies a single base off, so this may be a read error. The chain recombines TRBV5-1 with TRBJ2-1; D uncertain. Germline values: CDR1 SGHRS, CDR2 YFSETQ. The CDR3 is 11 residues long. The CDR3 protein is CASSLWDERFF. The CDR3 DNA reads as TGCGCCAGCAGCTTGTGGGATGAGCGGTTCTTC.

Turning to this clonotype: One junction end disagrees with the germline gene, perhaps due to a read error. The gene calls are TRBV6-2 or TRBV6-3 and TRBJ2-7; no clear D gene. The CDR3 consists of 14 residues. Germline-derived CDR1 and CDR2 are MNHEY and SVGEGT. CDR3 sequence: CASCYPITTGEQYF. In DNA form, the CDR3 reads TGTGCCAGCTGTTATCCCATCACCACCGGGGAGCAGTACTTC.

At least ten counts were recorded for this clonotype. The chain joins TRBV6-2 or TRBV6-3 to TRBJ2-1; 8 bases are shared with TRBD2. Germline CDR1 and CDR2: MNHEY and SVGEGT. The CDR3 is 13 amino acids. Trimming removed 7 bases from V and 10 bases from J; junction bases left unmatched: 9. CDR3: CASKNGGAWEQFF. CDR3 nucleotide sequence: TGTGCCAGCAAAAACGGGGGGGCTTGGGAGCAGTTCTTC.

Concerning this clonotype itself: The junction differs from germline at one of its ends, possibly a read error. The CDR3 reads CDSSLGLLAGDSEQFF. CDR3 coding DNA: TGTGACAGCAGCTTAGGGCTACTAGCGGGAGACAGTGAGCAGTTCTTC. The chain couples TRBV11-3 to TRBJ2-1; 11 bases match TRBD2. The germline V gene has CDR1 SGHNT and CDR2 YENEEA. The CDR3 spans 16 residues.

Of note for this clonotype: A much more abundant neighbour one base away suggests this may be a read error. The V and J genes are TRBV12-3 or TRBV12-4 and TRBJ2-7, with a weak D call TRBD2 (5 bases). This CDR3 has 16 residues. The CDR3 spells CVSRLGSSRSSYEQYF. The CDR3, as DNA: TGTGTCAGCAGGTTGGGGTCTAGCAGAAGCTCCTACGAGCAGTACTTC.

CDR3 loop: CASCQPSLETQYF. The DNA for the CDR3 is TGTGCCAGCTGCCAGCCGTCTCTAGAGACCCAGTACTTC. J is TRBJ2-5 and V is TRBV11-2; no clear D. Germline CDR1 reads SGHAT; CDR2 reads FQNNGV. The CDR3 covers 13 residues. V was pared by 8 bases and J by 4 bases, with 14 bases between.

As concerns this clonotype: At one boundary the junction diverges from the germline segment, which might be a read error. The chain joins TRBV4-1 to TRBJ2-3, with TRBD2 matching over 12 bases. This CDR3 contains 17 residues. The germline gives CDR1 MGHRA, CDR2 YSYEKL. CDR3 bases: TGTGCCAGCAGCCTGCAGGTCACTAGCGGGAGGCCAGATACGCAGTATTTT. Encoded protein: CASSLQVTSGRPDTQYF.

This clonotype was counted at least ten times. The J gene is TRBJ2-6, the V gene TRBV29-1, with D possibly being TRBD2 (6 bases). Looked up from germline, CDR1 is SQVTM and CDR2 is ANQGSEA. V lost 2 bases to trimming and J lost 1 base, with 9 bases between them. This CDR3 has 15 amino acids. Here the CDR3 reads CSVELGGSGANVLTF. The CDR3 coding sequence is TGCAGCGTTGAACTGGGGGGATCTGGGGCCAACGTCCTGACTTTC.

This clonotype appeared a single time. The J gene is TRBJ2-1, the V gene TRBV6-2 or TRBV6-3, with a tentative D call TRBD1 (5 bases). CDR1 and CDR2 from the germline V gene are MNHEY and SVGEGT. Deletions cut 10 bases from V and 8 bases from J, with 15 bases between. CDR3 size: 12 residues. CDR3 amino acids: CANRTTRHEQFF. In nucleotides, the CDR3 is TGTGCCAACAGGACCACAAGGCATGAGCAGTTCTTC.